The text below deals with one T cell receptor (beta chain). Ages ranged from about 18 to 100 years, with residence in around 24 US areas. Participants' reported clinical history set cohort assignment. The sample comes from a study of blood T cell repertoires in COVID-19. Germline V gives CDR1 SNHLY, CDR2 FYNNEI. There are 15 residues in the CDR3. V was trimmed by 3 bases and J by 7 bases, leaving 15 bases between them. Method: immunoSEQ multiplex PCR; TCRdb's copy keeps in-frame clones and lacks some. The profile shows hundreds of thousands of clones, around nine tenths of them singletons. Sample: PBMCs or T cells enriched from blood (not recorded which). This chain links TRBV2 with TRBJ1-4; D might be TRBD1 (6 bases). The sequence was collected from a woman in her thirties who had recovered from COVID-19. The CDR3 coding sequence is TGTGCCAGCAGTGACTCCAGGGGCGATGGTGAAAAACTGTTTTTT. It is translated as CASSDSRGDGEKLFF.